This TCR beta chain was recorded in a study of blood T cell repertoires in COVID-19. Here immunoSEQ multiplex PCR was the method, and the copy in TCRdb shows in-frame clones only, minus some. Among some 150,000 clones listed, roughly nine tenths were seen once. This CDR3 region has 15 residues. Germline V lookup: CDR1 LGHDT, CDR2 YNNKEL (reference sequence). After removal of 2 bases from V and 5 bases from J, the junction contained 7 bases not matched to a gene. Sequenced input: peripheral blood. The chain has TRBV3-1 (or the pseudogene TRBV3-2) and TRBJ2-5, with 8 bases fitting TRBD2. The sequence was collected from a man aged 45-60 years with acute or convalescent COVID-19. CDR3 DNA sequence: TGTGCCAGCAGCCAAAACGGGGGGGCCGGGGAGACCCAGTACTTC. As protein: CASSQNGGAGETQYF.